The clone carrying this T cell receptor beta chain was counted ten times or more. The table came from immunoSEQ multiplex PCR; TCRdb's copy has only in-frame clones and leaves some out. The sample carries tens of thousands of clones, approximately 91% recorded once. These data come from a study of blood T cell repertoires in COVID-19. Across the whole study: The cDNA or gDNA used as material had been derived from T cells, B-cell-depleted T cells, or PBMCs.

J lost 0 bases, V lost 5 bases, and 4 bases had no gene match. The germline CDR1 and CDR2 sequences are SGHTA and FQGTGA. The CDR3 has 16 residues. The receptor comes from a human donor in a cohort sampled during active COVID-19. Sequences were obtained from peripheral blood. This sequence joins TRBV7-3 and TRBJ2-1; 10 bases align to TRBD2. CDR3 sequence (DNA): TGTGCCAGCAGCCGGACTAGCGGTAGCTCCTACAATGAGCAGTTCTTC. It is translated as CASSRTSGSSYNEQFF.